The 26 T cell receptor beta chains below come from one sample, sequenced in a study of cytomegalovirus exposure and HLA in healthy donors. Assay: immunoSEQ multiplex PCR; the TCRdb copy retains only in-frame clones and omits some. The sample consists of approximately 300,000 clones, just over 85% of them appearing once. The sequencing input was PBMCs. Receptors originate from a woman aged 18 to 35 in good health and CMV-seronegative.

The rearrangement links TRBV6-5 to TRBJ1-1; perhaps TRBD1 as D (5 bases). V lost 2 bases and J lost 5, with 15 bases in between. CDR1 MNHEY and CDR2 SVGAGI come from the germline V gene. This CDR3 is built from 15 residues. CDR3 protein: CASSYGDYLETEAFF. The DNA for the CDR3 is TGTGCCAGCAGTTACGGGGACTACTTGGAAACTGAAGCTTTCTTT.

A single count supports this clone. The J gene is TRBJ2-6, the V gene TRBV4-3, with D possibly TRBD2 on 5 matching bases. CDR1 and CDR2 (germline): LGHNA, YSLEER. V was shortened by 1 base and J by 2 bases, with 9 bases between the two germline ends. The CDR3 has 16 residues. The CDR3 DNA sequence: TGCGCCAGCAGCCAAGTCGAGGGAGCTGGGGCCAACGTCCTGACTTTC. Encoded protein: CASSQVEGAGANVLTF.

The chain has TRBV5-4 and TRBJ1-2, with a possible D match to TRBD1 (6 bases). Trimming left V 4 bases short and J 4 bases short, with 23 bases between. This CDR3 comprises 17 residues. Germline values: CDR1 SGHNT, CDR2 YYREEE (reference sequence). The CDR3 bases are TGTGCCAGCAGCATGTGGGGGGGGCAGAGAACTTTCTATGGCTACACCTTC. Amino acid sequence: CASSMWGGQRTFYGYTF. Variable domain in full (rest from reference TRBV5-4 and TRBJ1-2): ETGVTQSPTHLIKTRGQQVTLRCSSQSGHNTVSWYQQALGQGPQFIFQYYREEENGRGNFPPRFSGLQFPNYSSELNVNALELDDSALYLCASSMWGGQRTFYGYTFGSGTRLTVV.

This clone has just one count. The chain uses TRBV27 and TRBJ2-2; 7 nucleotides line up with TRBD2. With V trimmed by 5 bases and J by 3 bases, 6 bases remained unmatched. There are 15 residues in the CDR3. Germline V gives CDR1 MNHEY, CDR2 SMNVEV (reference sequence). The CDR3 is CASSRREGYTGELFF. In DNA form, the CDR3 reads TGTGCCAGCAGTCGGAGGGAGGGATACACCGGGGAGCTGTTTTTT.

The gene calls are TRBV19 and TRBJ1-3; no reliable D call. Germline CDR1 and CDR2: LNHDA and SQIVND (reference sequence). Trimming took off 7 bases at V and 0 bases at J, with 16 bases between the two ends. This CDR3 spans 16 amino acids. In DNA, the CDR3 is TGTGCCAGTAAGCGGCCTGGGCTATCCTCTGGAAACACCATATATTTT. It is translated as CASKRPGLSSGNTIYF. The entire variable domain, with the rest obtained from reference TRBV19 and TRBJ1-3, is as follows: DGGITQSPKYLFRKEGQNVTLSCEQNLNHDAMYWYRQDPGQGLRLIYYSQIVNDFQKGDIAEGYSVSREKKESFPLTVTSAQKNPTAFYLCASKRPGLSSGNTIYFGEGSWLTVV.

The chain couples TRBV4-1 to TRBJ2-7; 12 nucleotides align to TRBD2. Trimming took 1 base from V and 4 from J; bases not matched to a gene: 2. CDR1 and CDR2 (germline): MGHRA, YSYEKL. CDR3 length equals 15 residues. The CDR3 nucleotides are TGCGCCAGCAGCCAAGTAACTAGCGGGAGGTACGAGCAGTACTTC. It yields the protein CASSQVTSGRYEQYF.

The rearrangement joins TRBV5-1 to TRBJ2-7, with TRBD2 matching 7 bases. The CDR3 is made up of 16 amino acids. The junction had 15 bases not matched to a gene; V was cut back by 4 bases and J by 5 bases. In germline, CDR1 is SGHRS, CDR2 YFSETQ. CDR3 in amino acids: CASSARVGEGEDEQYF. CDR3 DNA: TGCGCCAGCAGCGCTCGTGTGGGGGAGGGAGAGGACGAGCAGTACTTC.

As for this clone: Germline and junction disagree at one end, which may indicate a read error. V is TRBV20-1 and J is TRBJ1-2; unclear D gene. CDR1 and CDR2 (germline): DFQATT, SNEGSKA (reference sequence). The CDR3 loop spans 10 amino acids. CDR3 loop: CSAGESGYTF. The CDR3 DNA reads as TGCAGTGCTGGAGAGTCGGGCTACACCTTC.

The chain has TRBV4-1 and TRBJ2-3; 7 bases are shared with TRBD2. With 0 bases clipped from V and 6 bases from J, the junction kept 15 bases outside the gene matches. This CDR3 is built from 18 residues. In germline, CDR1 is MGHRA, CDR2 YSYEKL. The CDR3 coding sequence is TGCGCCAGCAGCCAAGAGGGGGGGGGTAACGTAGGCGGTGATACGCAGTATTTT. Translating gives CASSQEGGGNVGGDTQYF.

A note on this clone: Within the sample, other DNA sequences also encode this same CDR3. This chain connects TRBV6-6 to TRBJ2-7; TRBD2 might be the D (6 bases). There are 12 residues in the CDR3. Germline V gene sequence: CDR1 MNHNY, CDR2 SVGAGI (reference sequence). Trimming took 5 bases from V and 5 from J, leaving 10 bases between them. The CDR3 region is CASSPRGNEQYF. The CDR3 region has the DNA TGTGCCAGCAGTCCCCGCGGGAACGAGCAGTACTTC.

This rearrangement joins TRBV7-3 to TRBJ2-3, with D perhaps TRBD2 (6 bases). Trimming left V 5 bases short and J 3 bases short, with 15 bases between. The CDR3 totals 15 residues. CDR1 and CDR2 from the germline V gene are SGHTA and FQGTGA. The CDR3 is CASSRRGIGTDTQYF. DNA for the CDR3: TGTGCCAGCAGCCGACGGGGGATCGGGACAGATACGCAGTATTTT.

The chain has TRBV7-2 and TRBJ1-1; the D is unclear. Between the trimmed V and J ends, which lost 5 bases and 1 base, there was a span of 8 bases. The germline CDR1 and CDR2 sequences are SGHTA and FQGNSA. The CDR3 length is 13 residues. The CDR3, as DNA: TGTGCCAGCAGCCAAACAGCGAACACTGAAGCTTTCTTT. Translating gives CASSQTANTEAFF.

This chain joins TRBV7-2 and TRBJ2-7; TRBD2 matches 7 bases. Losses at the gene ends were 5 bases for V and 3 bases for J; bases not matched to a gene: 13. Germline V gene sequence: CDR1 SGHTA, CDR2 FQGNSA. The CDR3 length is 16 residues. This chain's CDR3 is CASSQVGGRGGYEQYF. Written as DNA, the CDR3 is TGTGCCAGCAGCCAGGTGGGTGGGAGGGGAGGCTACGAGCAGTACTTC.

This chain connects TRBV27 to TRBJ2-2; 7 bases are a match to TRBD2. The CDR3 has 15 amino acids. Germline values: CDR1 MNHEY, CDR2 SMNVEV (reference sequence). V shed 2 bases and J 4 bases; nucleotides not matched to a gene: 4. The CDR3 coding sequence is TGTGCCAGCAGTTTAAGGACGGGGGGCACCGGGGAGCTGTTTTTT. Its protein product is CASSLRTGGTGELFF.

The chain is built from TRBV4-2 and TRBJ2-7, with TRBD2 matching over 13 bases. Germline V gives CDR1 LGHNA, CDR2 YNFKEQ. V trimming: 4 bases; J trimming: 3 bases; junction bases outside the gene matches: 6. CDR3 length: 16 residues. The CDR3 nucleotides read TGTGCCAGCAGCCCCCAAGGACTAGCGGGAGTCTACGAGCAGTACTTC. Residues: CASSPQGLAGVYEQYF.

The rearrangement joins TRBV9 to TRBJ2-1; D is ambiguous. V was shortened by 0 bases and J by 1 base, with 8 bases between the two germline ends. CDR1 is SGDLS and CDR2 is YYNGEE in the germline V gene. There are 15 residues in the CDR3. The CDR3 reads CASSVDGESYNEQFF. The CDR3 nucleotides are TGTGCCAGCAGCGTAGATGGAGAGTCCTACAATGAGCAGTTCTTC.

V and J are TRBV27 and TRBJ1-2; possible D gene TRBD1, 6 bases. V lost 6 bases, J lost 2 bases, and 16 bases lay in between. Germline CDR1 MNHEY, CDR2 SMNVEV (reference sequence). The CDR3 is 15 residues long. This CDR3 reads CASRLGSQGNYGYTF. In DNA form, the CDR3 reads TGTGCCAGCAGACTAGGATCACAGGGAAACTATGGCTACACCTTC.

V and J are TRBV28 and TRBJ2-7; 7 positions match TRBD1. V trimming: 7 bases; J trimming: 2 bases; junction bases outside the gene matches: 5. Germline V CDR1 and CDR2: MDHEN, SYDVKM. The CDR3 extends over 13 amino acids. The CDR3 DNA reads as TGTGCCAGCACGACAGGGACCGCCTACGAGCAGTACTTC. As protein: CASTTGTAYEQYF.

This chain links TRBV27 with TRBJ2-1; TRBD2 agrees at 12 bases. Trimming removed 9 bases from V and 8 bases from J; junction bases left unmatched: 11. The CDR3 has 15 residues. Germline-derived CDR1 and CDR2 are MNHEY and SMNVEV (reference sequence). Here the CDR3 reads CASLGLAGNSDEQFF. As DNA, the CDR3 is TGTGCCAGTCTAGGACTAGCGGGAAATTCCGATGAGCAGTTCTTC.

The chain joins TRBV25-1 to TRBJ1-1; TRBD1 might be the D (6 bases). From germline, CDR1 is MGHDK and CDR2 SYGVNS. This CDR3 is 13 amino acids long. V lost 8 bases and J lost 7, with 17 bases in between. CDR3 sequence (DNA): TGTGCCAGCCTAGCCACAGGGTCTGGTGAAGCTTTCTTT. Translated: CASLATGSGEAFF.

This rearrangement joins TRBV6-5 to TRBJ2-7; 10 bases agree with TRBD2. Per germline, CDR1 MNHEY and CDR2 SVGAGI. V shed 2 bases and J 7 bases; nucleotides not matched to a gene: 8. The CDR3 length is 15 residues. The CDR3 DNA is TGTGCCAGCAGTTACAGTCTAGCGGGAGTTGAAGAGCAGTACTTC. Amino acid sequence: CASSYSLAGVEEQYF.

A single count supports this clone. This rearrangement joins TRBV4-3 to TRBJ2-1; the match to TRBD2 covers 10 bases. With V trimmed by 3 bases and J by 3 bases, 5 bases remained unmatched. This CDR3 contains 16 residues. Germline V gives CDR1 LGHNA, CDR2 YSLEER. The CDR3 is CASSQLAGAHYNEQFF. The CDR3 nucleotides are TGCGCCAGCAGCCAGCTAGCGGGAGCTCACTACAATGAGCAGTTCTTC.

The gene calls are TRBV2 and TRBJ2-3, with D possibly TRBD1 on 6 matching bases. Germline V gives CDR1 SNHLY, CDR2 FYNNEI. This CDR3 is 11 amino acids long. V was trimmed by 6 bases and J by 6 bases, leaving 7 bases between them. In nucleotides, the CDR3 is TGTGCCAGCAGCCAGGGGGATACGCAGTATTTT. It specifies CASSQGDTQYF.

The chain has TRBV6-5 and TRBJ2-7, with TRBD2 matching over 9 bases. This CDR3 is built from 15 residues. The V and J ends lost 6 bases and 5 bases, in that order; junction bases with no gene match: 11. CDR1 and CDR2 (germline): MNHEY, SVGAGI. As DNA, the CDR3 is TGTGCCAGCAGCCCTATGAGTAGCGGGAGCCACGAGCAGTACTTC. Its translation: CASSPMSSGSHEQYF.

This clone showed up just once. The chain uses TRBV7-9 and TRBJ2-7; tentative D call: TRBD1 (6 bases). V shed 4 bases and J shed 0 bases, with 16 bases lying between them. Per germline, CDR1 SEHNR and CDR2 FQNEAQ (reference sequence). This CDR3 spans 16 amino acids. For the CDR3, the DNA is TGTGCCAGCAGCTCCTACGGGACATTTAGCTCCTACGAGCAGTACTTC. The encoded protein is CASSSYGTFSSYEQYF.

This rearrangement joins TRBV7-9 to TRBJ2-3, with TRBD2 identical over 8 bases. Germline V gives CDR1 SEHNR, CDR2 FQNEAQ (reference sequence). Germline trimming cut 3 bases from V and 4 bases from J; bases unmatched to any gene: 3. This CDR3 comprises 14 residues. The CDR3 loop is CASSFGLAADTQYF. DNA for the CDR3: TGTGCCAGCAGCTTTGGACTAGCAGCAGATACGCAGTATTTT. The whole variable domain, filled in from reference TRBV7-9 and TRBJ2-3, reads DTGVSQNPRHKITKRGQNVTFRCDPISEHNRLYWYRQTLGQGPEFLTYFQNEAQLEKSRLLSDRFSAERPKGSFSTLEIQRTEQGDSAMYLCASSFGLAADTQYFGPGTRLTVL.